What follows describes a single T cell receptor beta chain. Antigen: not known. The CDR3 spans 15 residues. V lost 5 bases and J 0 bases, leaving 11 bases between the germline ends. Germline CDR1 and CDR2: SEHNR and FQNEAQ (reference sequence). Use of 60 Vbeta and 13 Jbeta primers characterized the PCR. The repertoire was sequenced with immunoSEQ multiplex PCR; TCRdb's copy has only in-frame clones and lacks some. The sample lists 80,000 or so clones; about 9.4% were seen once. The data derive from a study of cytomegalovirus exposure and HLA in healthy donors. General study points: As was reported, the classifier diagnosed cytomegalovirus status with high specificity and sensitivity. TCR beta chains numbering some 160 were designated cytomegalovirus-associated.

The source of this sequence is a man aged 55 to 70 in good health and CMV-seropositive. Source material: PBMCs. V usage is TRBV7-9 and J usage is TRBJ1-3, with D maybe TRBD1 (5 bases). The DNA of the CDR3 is TGTGCCAGCAGCCCGGACACCACCTCTGGAAACACCATATATTTT. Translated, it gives CASSPDTTSGNTIYF. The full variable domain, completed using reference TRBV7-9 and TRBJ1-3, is DTGVSQNPRHKITKRGQNVTFRCDPISEHNRLYWYRQTLGQGPEFLTYFQNEAQLEKSRLLSDRFSAERPKGSFSTLEIQRTEQGDSAMYLCASSPDTTSGNTIYFGEGSWLTVV.